The 19 T cell receptor beta chains below all came from one sample that was sequenced in a study of cytomegalovirus exposure and HLA in healthy donors (dated by TCRdb to the late 2010s). Library preparation employed the immunoSEQ multiplex PCR assay. For the multiplex PCR, a mixture combining 60 forward primers for TCR Vbeta segments and 13 reverse primers for TCR Jbeta segments was used. The source is immuneACCESS, and TCRdb retained only in-frame sequences with V and J called. Part of the clones is not carried over; for the studies checked, unresolved V genes explain less than half of this, and the remainder is unexplained. In all, the sample holds around 200,000 clones, and roughly 80% of those were seen once. Roughly 1.5% of the sample comes from the top ten. The sequenced sample was PBMCs. The receptors were sampled from a man aged 45-65 years in good health and CMV-seronegative.

The V call is TRBV11-2, the J call TRBJ2-7, with 11 positions matching TRBD2. Trimming at V came to 1 base and at J to 5 bases, leaving 4 bases not matched to a gene. This CDR3 has 15 residues. Germline lookup yields CDR1 SGHAT and CDR2 FQNNGV. The chain's CDR3 is CASSLVAGGRHEQYF. As DNA, the CDR3 is TGTGCCAGCAGCTTAGTAGCGGGAGGGCGTCACGAGCAGTACTTC.

The chain couples TRBV14 to TRBJ2-1; 9 nucleotides match TRBD1. Per germline, CDR1 SGHDN and CDR2 FVKESK. J lost 4 bases, V lost 3 bases, and 7 bases had no gene match. The CDR3 is 16 amino acids. The CDR3 DNA is TGTGCCAGCAGCCAGAAACCGGGACAGGGATACAATGAGCAGTTCTTC. Protein sequence: CASSQKPGQGYNEQFF.

In DNA, the CDR3 is TGTGCCTGGAGTGGGGGCCAGCAGATCCACGAGCAGTACTTC. Translation: CAWSGGQQIHEQYF. The gene calls are TRBV30 and TRBJ2-7, with D possibly TRBD1 on 5 matching bases. Germline values: CDR1 GTSNPN, CDR2 SVGIG (reference sequence). V gave up 1 base and J gave up 5 bases, with 15 bases separating them. This CDR3 contains 14 residues.

The rearrangement links TRBV7-2 to TRBJ2-1; TRBD2 matches at 9 bases. Germline V gives CDR1 SGHTA, CDR2 FQGNSA. The V segment lost 5 bases and the J segment 2 bases; nucleotides outside the gene matches: 4. The CDR3 spans 15 residues. The CDR3 protein is CASSPGLATYNEQFF. CDR3 DNA sequence: TGTGCCAGCAGCCCTGGACTAGCGACCTACAATGAGCAGTTCTTC.

The V and J genes are TRBV6-6 and TRBJ1-6, with 7 bases lining up with TRBD1. CDR1 is MNHNY and CDR2 is SVGAGI in the germline V gene (reference sequence). This CDR3 region has 15 residues. V dropped 6 bases and J dropped 7; count of bases not matched to a gene: 9. The CDR3 here is CASSRDSLFNSPLHF. Written as DNA, the CDR3 is TGTGCCAGCAGCCGGGACAGTCTATTCAATTCACCCCTCCACTTT.

The chain has TRBV7-9 and TRBJ1-1; 8 nucleotides align to TRBD1. Germline trimming cut 7 bases from V and 4 bases from J; bases unmatched to any gene: 14. The CDR3 loop spans 16 amino acids. The germline V gene has CDR1 SEHNR and CDR2 FQNEAQ (reference sequence). CDR3: CASTTQGARMGTEAFF. The CDR3 DNA sequence: TGTGCCAGCACAACTCAGGGGGCGCGTATGGGCACTGAAGCTTTCTTT.

The chain is built from TRBV7-2 and TRBJ2-1; D gene ambiguous. Germline V gene data show CDR1 as SGHTA and CDR2 as FQGNSA. The CDR3 is 19 amino acids. Between the trimmed V and J ends, which lost 7 bases and 3 bases, there was a span of 28 bases. In DNA form, the CDR3 reads TGTGCCAGCACCCCCTTGGGCCTCTCTCGTAACCGGAACTACAATGAGCAGTTCTTC. Encoded protein: CASTPLGLSRNRNYNEQFF.

This clone was observed a handful of times. This chain joins TRBV6-6 and TRBJ2-5; a weak D match, TRBD2 (5 bases). The CDR3 runs 12 residues. The ends were cut back, 4 bases at V and 5 bases at J, with 8 bases in the middle. The V gene's germline CDR1 is MNHNY and CDR2 SVGAGI (reference sequence). As DNA, the CDR3 is TGTGCCAGCAGTTCCAAGCGGGAGACCCAGTACTTC. Translation: CASSSKRETQYF.

V is TRBV9 and J is TRBJ1-1, with a tentative D call TRBD1 (6 bases). The CDR3 runs 15 residues. Germline lookup yields CDR1 SGDLS and CDR2 YYNGEE. V gave up 1 base and J gave up 1 base, with 11 bases separating them. The CDR3 region is CASSVTGQKNTEAFF. As DNA, the CDR3 is TGTGCCAGCAGCGTAACAGGACAGAAGAACACTGAAGCTTTCTTT.

This sequence joins TRBV28 and TRBJ2-1; tentative D call: TRBD1 (6 bases). The length of the CDR3 is 16 residues. The germline V gene has CDR1 MDHEN and CDR2 SYDVKM. With 4 bases removed from V and 3 bases from J, the gap between germline ends came to 16 bases. Here the CDR3 reads CASSSGALGLYNEQFF. DNA of the CDR3: TGTGCCAGCAGTTCAGGGGCGCTCGGACTCTACAATGAGCAGTTCTTC.

The J gene is TRBJ2-3, the V gene TRBV6-5; no clear D gene. Germline assignment: CDR1 MNHEY and CDR2 SVGAGI. CDR3 length: 15 amino acids. Trimming left V 0 bases short and J 3 bases short, with 10 bases between. The CDR3 spells CASSYSHSKTDTQYF. As DNA, the CDR3 is TGTGCCAGCAGTTACTCACACAGCAAAACAGATACGCAGTATTTT.

This clone was counted a few times. The chain combines TRBV5-1 with TRBJ2-1; 12 bases are shared with TRBD2. The junction had 8 bases not matched to a gene; V was cut back by 0 bases and J by 4 bases. The CDR3 has 18 residues. In germline, CDR1 is SGHRS, CDR2 YFSETQ. CDR3 bases: TGCGCCAGCAGCTTGGTGGGGCTAGCGGGGGGGGATTACAATGAGCAGTTCTTC. It codes for CASSLVGLAGGDYNEQFF.

This clone was counted a single time. The chain links TRBV6-1 to TRBJ2-3, with D hard to call. Germline values: CDR1 MNHNS, CDR2 SASEGT. V lost 8 bases and J lost 6, with 18 bases in between. The CDR3 is 14 residues long. CDR3 bases: TGTGCCAGCCGAATCGCGGTAAGCTCGGATACGCAGTATTTT. This sequence encodes CASRIAVSSDTQYF.

This chain links TRBV7-2 with TRBJ2-3, with a weak D call TRBD2 (6 bases). This CDR3 contains 14 residues. Trimming shortened V by 5 bases and J by 6 bases, and 15 bases separated the two germline ends. In germline, CDR1 is SGHTA, CDR2 FQGNSA. The CDR3: CASSRAAEGDTQYF. The CDR3 DNA reads as TGTGCCAGCAGCCGGGCGGCGGAGGGGGATACGCAGTATTTT.

V and J are TRBV6-5 and TRBJ2-2, with 9 bases matching TRBD1. The J segment lost 5 bases and the V segment lost 3 bases, leaving 7 bases of the junction unmatched. This CDR3 region has 16 residues. CDR1 and CDR2 (germline): MNHEY, SVGAGI. In DNA form, the CDR3 reads TGTGCCAGCAGTTATTCGGGACAGGGACCAACCGGGGAGCTGTTTTTT. Its translation is CASSYSGQGPTGELFF.

V gene TRBV28 combines with J gene TRBJ2-1; no clear D. Germline-derived CDR1 and CDR2 are MDHEN and SYDVKM. This CDR3 is 15 amino acids long. Between the trimmed V and J ends, which lost 5 bases and 6 bases, there was a span of 17 bases. CDR3 residues: CASSGRWQALNEQFF. The CDR3 DNA reads TGTGCCAGCAGTGGCCGTTGGCAGGCTCTCAATGAGCAGTTCTTC. The whole variable domain, remainder taken from reference TRBV28 and TRBJ2-1, is DVKVTQSSRYLVKRTGEKVFLECVQDMDHENMFWYRQDPGLGLRLIYFSYDVKMKEKGDIPEGYSVSREKKERFSLILESASTNQTSMYLCASSGRWQALNEQFFGPGTRLTVL.

V and J are TRBV29-1 and TRBJ1-1; a possible D gene is TRBD1 (5 bases). Germline V CDR1 and CDR2: SQVTM, ANQGSEA. V was clipped by 4 bases and J by 3 bases, with 9 bases between them. This CDR3 is 12 amino acids long. This CDR3 is CSVAREDTEAFF. The CDR3 bases are TGCAGCGTTGCCAGGGAGGACACTGAAGCTTTCTTT.

The chain uses TRBV7-2 and TRBJ2-5; 7 bases are shared with TRBD2. The CDR3 is 15 amino acids. The V gene end was trimmed by 1 base and the J gene end by 5 bases; junction bases not matched to a gene: 7. Germline-derived CDR1 and CDR2 are SGHTA and FQGNSA. The CDR3 reads CASSLGWQGGETQYF. CDR3 DNA sequence: TGTGCCAGCAGCTTAGGTTGGCAGGGAGGGGAGACCCAGTACTTC.

The chain links TRBV2 to TRBJ1-3; no clear D gene. CDR1 and CDR2 from the germline V gene are SNHLY and FYNNEI. The CDR3 has 16 amino acids. V lost 4 bases and J lost 1, with 14 bases in between. CDR3 in amino acids: CASSVGRLQSGNTIYF. Written as DNA, the CDR3 is TGTGCCAGCAGTGTAGGCAGGCTCCAGTCTGGAAACACCATATATTTT.